The text below deals with one TCR beta chain. The antigen is not known. The data were taken from a study of shared clonotypes between healthy human individuals. In the original analysis: Sequence data from immunoSEQ were junction-only and lacked quality scores; consequently, filtering differed. Some clones are missing from TCRdb's copy, which holds only in-frame ones; the method was immunoSEQ multiplex PCR. V and J calls plus clone size are reproduced from that table; the DNA served to infer D and trimming. The sample yields 760,000 or so clones, approximately 97% seen once. In the naive CD8 group, cells lacked CD45RO and were positively selected for CCR7, so terminally differentiated effector memory CD45RA+ cells were left out. Every one of the donors was a Caucasian adult that lived in Nashville, Tennessee. General study findings and limits: What naive subsets generally showed was a larger estimated richness than memory subsets showed.

CDR3 length equals 16 residues. V lost 5 bases and J lost 2, with 17 bases in between. Germline V CDR1 and CDR2: MNHEY, SMNVEV (reference sequence). This TCR came from a young man in good health. The genes are TRBV27 and TRBJ2-3; D gene ambiguous. The sample consisted of naive CD8+ T cells sorted from blood. The CDR3 spells CASSPLGSYHTDTQYF. In DNA form, the CDR3 reads TGTGCCAGCAGTCCCTTGGGCTCGTACCACACAGATACGCAGTATTTT.